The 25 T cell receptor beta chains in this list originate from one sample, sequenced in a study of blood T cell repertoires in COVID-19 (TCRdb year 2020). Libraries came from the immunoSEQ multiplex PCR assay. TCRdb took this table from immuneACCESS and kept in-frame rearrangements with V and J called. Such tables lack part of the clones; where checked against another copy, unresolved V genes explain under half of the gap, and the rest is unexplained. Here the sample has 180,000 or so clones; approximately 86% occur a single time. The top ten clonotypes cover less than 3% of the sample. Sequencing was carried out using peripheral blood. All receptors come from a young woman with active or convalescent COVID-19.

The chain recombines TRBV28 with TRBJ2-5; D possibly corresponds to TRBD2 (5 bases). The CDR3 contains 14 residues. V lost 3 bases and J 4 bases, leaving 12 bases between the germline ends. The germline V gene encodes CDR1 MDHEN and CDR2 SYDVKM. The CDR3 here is CASSLVGDGETQYF. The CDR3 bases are TGTGCCAGCAGTTTGGTCGGGGATGGAGAGACCCAGTACTTC.

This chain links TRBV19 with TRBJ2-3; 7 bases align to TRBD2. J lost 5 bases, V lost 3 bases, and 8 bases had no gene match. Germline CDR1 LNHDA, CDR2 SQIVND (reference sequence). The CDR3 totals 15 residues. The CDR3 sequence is CASSIVLAEGDTQYF. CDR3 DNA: TGTGCCAGTAGTATTGTCCTAGCGGAGGGAGATACGCAGTATTTT.

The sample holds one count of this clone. This CDR3 reads CASSLDLYRREQYF. CDR3 DNA sequence: TGTGCCAGCAGCTTAGATCTTTATAGGCGGGAGCAGTACTTC. This sequence joins TRBV11-2 and TRBJ2-7; no reliable D call. In germline, CDR1 is SGHAT, CDR2 FQNNGV. CDR3 length equals 14 residues. The germline V and J ends were trimmed by 0 bases and 7 bases, with 13 bases remaining between them. The entire variable domain, with the rest obtained from reference TRBV11-2 and TRBJ2-7, is as follows: EAGVAQSPRYKIIEKRQSVAFWCNPISGHATLYWYQQILGQGPKLLIQFQNNGVVDDSQLPKDRFSAERLKGVDSTLKIQPAKLEDSAVYLCASSLDLYRREQYFGPGTRLTVT.

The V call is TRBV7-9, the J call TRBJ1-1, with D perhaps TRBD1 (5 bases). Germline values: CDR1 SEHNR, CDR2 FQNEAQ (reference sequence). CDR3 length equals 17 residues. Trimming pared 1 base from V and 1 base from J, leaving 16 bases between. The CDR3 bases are TGTGCCAGCAGCTTAGGCGGGAGGGGAGTGGGGAACACTGAAGCTTTCTTT. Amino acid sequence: CASSLGGRGVGNTEAFF.

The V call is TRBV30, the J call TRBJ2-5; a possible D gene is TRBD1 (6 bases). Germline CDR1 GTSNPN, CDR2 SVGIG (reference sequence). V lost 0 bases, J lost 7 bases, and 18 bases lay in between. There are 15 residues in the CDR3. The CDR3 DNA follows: TGTGCCTGGAGTGTATTAAAACGACAGGCGGGGACCCAGTACTTC. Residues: CAWSVLKRQAGTQYF.

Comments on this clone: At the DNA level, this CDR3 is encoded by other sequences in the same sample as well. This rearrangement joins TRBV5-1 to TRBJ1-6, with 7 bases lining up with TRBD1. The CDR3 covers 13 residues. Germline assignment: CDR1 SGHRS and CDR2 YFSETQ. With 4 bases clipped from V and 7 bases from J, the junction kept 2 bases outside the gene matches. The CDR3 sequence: CASSQGVNSPLHF. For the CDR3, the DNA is TGCGCCAGCAGCCAGGGGGTGAATTCACCCCTCCACTTT. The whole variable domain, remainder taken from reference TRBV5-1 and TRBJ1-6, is KAGVTQTPRYLIKTRGQQVTLSCSPISGHRSVSWYQQTPGQGLQFLFEYFSETQRNKGNFPGRFSGRQFSNSRSEMNVSTLELGDSALYLCASSQGVNSPLHFGNGTRLTVT.

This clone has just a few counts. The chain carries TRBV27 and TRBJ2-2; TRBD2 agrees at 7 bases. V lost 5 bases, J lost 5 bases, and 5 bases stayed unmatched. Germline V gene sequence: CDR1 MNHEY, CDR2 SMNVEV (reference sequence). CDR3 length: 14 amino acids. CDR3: CASSPLGGTGELFF. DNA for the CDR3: TGTGCCAGCAGTCCTCTCGGGGGGACCGGGGAGCTGTTTTTT.

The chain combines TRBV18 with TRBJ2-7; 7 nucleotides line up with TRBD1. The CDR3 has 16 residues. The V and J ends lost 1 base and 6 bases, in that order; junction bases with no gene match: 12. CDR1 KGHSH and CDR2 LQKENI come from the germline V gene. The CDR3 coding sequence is TGTGCCAGCTCACCACAGTTAACAGGGTCAGGGGGCGAGCAGTACTTC. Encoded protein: CASSPQLTGSGGEQYF. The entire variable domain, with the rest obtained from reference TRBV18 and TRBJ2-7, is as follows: NAGVMQNPRHLVRRRGQEARLRCSPMKGHSHVYWYRQLPEEGLKFMVYLQKENIIDESGMPKERFSAEFPKEGPSILRIQQVVRGDSAAYFCASSPQLTGSGGEQYFGPGTRLTVT.

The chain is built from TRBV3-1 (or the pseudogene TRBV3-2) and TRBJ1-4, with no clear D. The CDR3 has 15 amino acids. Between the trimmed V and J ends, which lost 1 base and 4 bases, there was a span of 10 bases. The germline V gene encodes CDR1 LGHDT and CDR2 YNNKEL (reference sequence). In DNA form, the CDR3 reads TGTGCCAGCAGCCAAGTAAAAGGGAGTAATGAAAAACTGTTTTTT. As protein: CASSQVKGSNEKLFF.

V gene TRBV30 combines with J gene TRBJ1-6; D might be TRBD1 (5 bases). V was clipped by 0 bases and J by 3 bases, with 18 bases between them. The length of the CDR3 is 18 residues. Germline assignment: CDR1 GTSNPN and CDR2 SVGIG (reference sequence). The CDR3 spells CAWSVGPRGGVYNSPLHF. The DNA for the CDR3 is TGTGCCTGGAGTGTAGGCCCCCGAGGAGGGGTCTATAATTCACCCCTCCACTTT.

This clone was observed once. Written as DNA, the CDR3 is TGCGCCAGCAGCCAAGTGCAGGGCCTATTCCAAGAGACCCAGTACTTC. This encodes CASSQVQGLFQETQYF. V gene TRBV4-1 combines with J gene TRBJ2-5; D may be TRBD1 (5 bases). The V gene's germline CDR1 is MGHRA and CDR2 YSYEKL. The CDR3 is 16 amino acids. Between the trimmed V and J ends, which lost 1 base and 1 base, there was a span of 13 bases.

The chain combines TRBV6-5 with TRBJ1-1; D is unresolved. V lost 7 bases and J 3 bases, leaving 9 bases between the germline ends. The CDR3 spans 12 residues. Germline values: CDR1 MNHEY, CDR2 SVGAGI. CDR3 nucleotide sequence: TGTGCCAGCACCGGGTGGGACACTGAAGCTTTCTTT. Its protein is CASTGWDTEAFF.

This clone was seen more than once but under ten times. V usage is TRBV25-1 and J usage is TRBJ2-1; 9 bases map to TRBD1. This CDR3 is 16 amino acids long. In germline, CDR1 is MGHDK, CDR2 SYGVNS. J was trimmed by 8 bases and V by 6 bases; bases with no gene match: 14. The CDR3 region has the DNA TGTGCCAGCAGAACGATCGGGACAGGGCTTGTCGATGAGCAGTTCTTC. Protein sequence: CASRTIGTGLVDEQFF.

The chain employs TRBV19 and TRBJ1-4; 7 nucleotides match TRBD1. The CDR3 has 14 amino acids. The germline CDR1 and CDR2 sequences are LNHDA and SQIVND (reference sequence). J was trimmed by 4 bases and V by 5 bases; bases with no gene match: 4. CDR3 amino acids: CASSGQVLNEKLFF. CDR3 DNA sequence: TGTGCCAGTAGTGGACAGGTCCTTAATGAAAAACTGTTTTTT.

CDR3 protein: CASSQDVGRGRTEAFF. DNA for the CDR3: TGTGCCAGCAGCCAAGATGTGGGCAGGGGGCGGACAGAAGCTTTCTTT. The chain links TRBV3-1 (or the pseudogene TRBV3-2) to TRBJ1-1; 8 nucleotides agree with TRBD1. V lost 0 bases to trimming and J lost 8 bases; unmatched junction nucleotides: 11. The CDR3 length is 16 residues. Germline values: CDR1 LGHDT, CDR2 YNNKEL (reference sequence).

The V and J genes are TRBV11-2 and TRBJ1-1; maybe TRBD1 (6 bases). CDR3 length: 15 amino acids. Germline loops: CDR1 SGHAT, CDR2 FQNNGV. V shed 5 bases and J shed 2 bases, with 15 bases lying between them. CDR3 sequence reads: CASSPLQGLNTEAFF. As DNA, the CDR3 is TGTGCCAGCAGCCCGCTGCAGGGGCTAAACACTGAAGCTTTCTTT.

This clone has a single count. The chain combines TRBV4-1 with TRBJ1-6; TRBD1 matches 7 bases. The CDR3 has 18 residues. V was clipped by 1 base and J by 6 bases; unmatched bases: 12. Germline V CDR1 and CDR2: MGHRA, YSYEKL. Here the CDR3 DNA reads TGCGCCAGCAGCCAAGGGAAGGGGGCGCGGGTCATTAATTCACCCCTCCACTTT. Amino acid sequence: CASSQGKGARVINSPLHF.

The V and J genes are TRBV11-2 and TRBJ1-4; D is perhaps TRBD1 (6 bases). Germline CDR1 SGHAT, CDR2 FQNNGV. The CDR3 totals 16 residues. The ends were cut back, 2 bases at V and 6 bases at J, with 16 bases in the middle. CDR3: CASSLTGRKVDEKLFF. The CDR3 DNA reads TGTGCCAGCAGCTTAACAGGGCGAAAGGTCGATGAAAAACTGTTTTTT.

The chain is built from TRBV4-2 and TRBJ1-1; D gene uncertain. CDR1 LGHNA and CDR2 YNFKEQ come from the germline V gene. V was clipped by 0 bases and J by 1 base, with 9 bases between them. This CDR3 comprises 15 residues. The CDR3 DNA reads TGTGCCAGCAGCCAAGATATGGCAGGGAACACTGAAGCTTTCTTT. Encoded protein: CASSQDMAGNTEAFF.

This chain's CDR3 is CAWSTGLLNTEAFF. The DNA of the CDR3 is TGTGCCTGGAGTACGGGACTGCTGAACACTGAAGCTTTCTTT. The chain recombines TRBV30 with TRBJ1-1, with a tentative D call TRBD1 (5 bases). The CDR3 totals 14 residues. The V and J ends lost 2 bases and 0 bases respectively, with 10 bases between them. CDR1 GTSNPN and CDR2 SVGIG come from the germline V gene (reference sequence).

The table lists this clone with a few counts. The CDR3 DNA is TGTGCCAGCAGCTCCAGGGGGGCGGGCACTCTTGAAGCTTTCTTT. This translates into CASSSRGAGTLEAFF. V gene TRBV5-6 combines with J gene TRBJ1-1; the match to TRBD1 covers 7 bases. Germline V lookup: CDR1 SGHDT, CDR2 YYEEEE. The CDR3 is made up of 15 amino acids. The ends lost 3 bases at V and 7 bases at J; junction bases unmatched: 12.

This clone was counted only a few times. The DNA for the CDR3 is TGTGCCAGCAGCCCGACGGGACTTACCGGCGAGCAGTACTTC. Its translation: CASSPTGLTGEQYF. The chain recombines TRBV27 with TRBJ2-7, with D perhaps matching TRBD2 (6 bases). The CDR3 extends over 14 amino acids. The V and J ends lost 6 bases and 6 bases respectively, with 18 bases between them. Germline CDR1 MNHEY, CDR2 SMNVEV (reference sequence).

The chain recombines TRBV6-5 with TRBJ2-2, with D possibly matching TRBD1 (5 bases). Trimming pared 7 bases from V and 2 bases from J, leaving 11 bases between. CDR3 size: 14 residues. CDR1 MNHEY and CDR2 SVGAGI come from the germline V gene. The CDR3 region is CASNYRGNTGELFF. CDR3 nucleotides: TGTGCCAGCAACTATAGGGGCAACACCGGGGAGCTGTTTTTT.

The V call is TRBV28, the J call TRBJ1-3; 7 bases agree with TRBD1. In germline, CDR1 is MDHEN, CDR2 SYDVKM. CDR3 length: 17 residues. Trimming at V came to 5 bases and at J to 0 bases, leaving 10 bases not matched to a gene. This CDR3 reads CASSTVGQRDSGNTIYF. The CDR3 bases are TGTGCCAGCAGTACAGTGGGACAGAGAGACTCTGGAAACACCATATATTTT.

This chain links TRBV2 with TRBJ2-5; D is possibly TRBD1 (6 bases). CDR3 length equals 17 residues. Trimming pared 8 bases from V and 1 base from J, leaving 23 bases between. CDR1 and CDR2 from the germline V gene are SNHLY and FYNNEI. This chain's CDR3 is CASLDRLWTVFQETQYF. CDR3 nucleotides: TGTGCCAGCCTGGATCGCCTTTGGACAGTCTTCCAAGAGACCCAGTACTTC.